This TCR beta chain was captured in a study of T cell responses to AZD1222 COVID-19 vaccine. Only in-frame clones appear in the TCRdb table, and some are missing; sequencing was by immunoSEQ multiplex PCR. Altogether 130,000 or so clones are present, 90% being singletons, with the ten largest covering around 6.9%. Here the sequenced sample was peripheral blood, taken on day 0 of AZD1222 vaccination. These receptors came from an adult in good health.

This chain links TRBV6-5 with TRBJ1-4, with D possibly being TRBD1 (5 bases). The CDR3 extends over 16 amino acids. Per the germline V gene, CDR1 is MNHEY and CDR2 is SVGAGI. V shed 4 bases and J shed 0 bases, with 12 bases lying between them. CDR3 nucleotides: TGTGCCAGCAGTTGGGGGACGGAGACAACTAATGAAAAACTGTTTTTT. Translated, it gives CASSWGTETTNEKLFF.